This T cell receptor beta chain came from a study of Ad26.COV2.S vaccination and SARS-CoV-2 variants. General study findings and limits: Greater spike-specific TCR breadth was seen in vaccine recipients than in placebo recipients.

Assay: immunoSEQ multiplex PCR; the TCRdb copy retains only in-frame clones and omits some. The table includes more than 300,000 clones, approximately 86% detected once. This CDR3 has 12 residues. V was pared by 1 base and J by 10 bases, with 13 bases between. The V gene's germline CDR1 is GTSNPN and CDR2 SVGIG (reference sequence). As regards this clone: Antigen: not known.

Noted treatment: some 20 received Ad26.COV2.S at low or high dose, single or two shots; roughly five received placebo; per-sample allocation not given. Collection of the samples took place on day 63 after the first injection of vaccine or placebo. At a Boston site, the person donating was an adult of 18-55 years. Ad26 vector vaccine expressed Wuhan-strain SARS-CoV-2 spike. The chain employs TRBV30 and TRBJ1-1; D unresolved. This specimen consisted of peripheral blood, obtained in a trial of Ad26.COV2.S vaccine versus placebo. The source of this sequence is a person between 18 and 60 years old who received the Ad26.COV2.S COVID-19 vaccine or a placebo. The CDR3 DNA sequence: TGTGCCTGGAGTGAAGTCGGGGTTTCAGCTTTCTTT. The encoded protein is CAWSEVGVSAFF.